This record concerns one TCR beta chain sequence. Its antigen is unidentified. Treatment given: some 19 received Ad26.COV2.S at low or high dose, single or two shots; a few received placebo; per-sample allocation not given. Material that was analyzed had been drawn on day 63 after the first vaccine or placebo injection. Its platform was an Ad26 vector, and its expressed antigen was Wuhan-strain SARS-CoV-2 spike. Per the germline V gene, CDR1 is SEHNR and CDR2 is FQNEAQ (reference sequence). The CDR3 contains 13 residues. The germline V and J ends were trimmed by 7 bases and 3 bases, with 7 bases remaining between them. The assay was immunoSEQ multiplex PCR, and TCRdb's table has in-frame clones only and misses some. Here the sample spans around 300,000 clones, 75% to 90% being singletons. This record comes from a study of Ad26.COV2.S vaccination and SARS-CoV-2 variants. Study-wide background: Dosing was one shot or two shots 56 days apart.

General study results and limits: A substantial breadth of spike-specific CD8+ and CD4+ T cell responses after vaccination has been reported.

The source material was peripheral blood, sampled in a trial of Ad26.COV2.S vaccine versus placebo. The clonotype comes from a person between 18 and 59 years old who received the Ad26.COV2.S COVID-19 vaccine or a placebo. The chain carries TRBV7-9 and TRBJ1-6; D gene ambiguous. Here the CDR3 DNA reads TGTGCCAGCACTAGAGACTATAATTCACCCCTCCACTTT. Translation: CASTRDYNSPLHF. The full variable domain, its missing parts supplied by reference TRBV7-9 and TRBJ1-6, is DTGVSQNPRHKITKRGQNVTFRCDPISEHNRLYWYRQTLGQGPEFLTYFQNEAQLEKSRLLSDRFSAERPKGSFSTLEIQRTEQGDSAMYLCASTRDYNSPLHFGNGTRLTVT.